Listed here are 18 T cell receptor beta chains from one sample, sequenced in a study of T cell responses to AZD1222 COVID-19 vaccine. The table came from immunoSEQ multiplex PCR; TCRdb's copy has only in-frame clones and leaves some out. This table holds about 98,000 clones, roughly 87% found once. The specimen comprised peripheral blood, sampled on day 0 of AZD1222 vaccination. These receptors were obtained from an adult in good health.

Only a few counts were recorded for this clone. The genes are TRBV19 and TRBJ2-5; the D gene could be TRBD1 or TRBD2 (5 bases each). Germline CDR1 and CDR2: LNHDA and SQIVND (reference sequence). This CDR3 spans 13 amino acids. Trimming pared 7 bases from V and 3 bases from J, leaving 12 bases between. CDR3 residues: CASTGTREETQYF. In DNA form, the CDR3 reads TGTGCCAGTACCGGGACCAGGGAAGAGACCCAGTACTTC.

This clone occurred a few times. The rearrangement joins TRBV20-1 to TRBJ2-5, with D possibly called TRBD1 or TRBD2 (5 bases each). Germline CDR1 DFQATT, CDR2 SNEGSKA (reference sequence). The CDR3 runs 14 residues. Between the trimmed V and J ends, which lost 3 bases and 5 bases, there was a span of 16 bases. Here the CDR3 reads CSASLAGRRETQYF. The CDR3 region has the DNA TGCAGTGCTAGTCTGGCAGGGCGGAGGGAGACCCAGTACTTC.

The CDR3 sequence is CASGTQNTEAFF. In DNA form, the CDR3 reads TGTGCCAGCGGAACCCAGAACACTGAAGCTTTCTTT. J is TRBJ1-1 and V is TRBV7-9, with no clear D. CDR3 length: 12 residues. CDR1 SEHNR and CDR2 FQNEAQ come from the germline V gene (reference sequence). Between the trimmed V and J ends, which lost 8 bases and 1 base, there was a span of 8 bases.

This chain connects TRBV4-1 to TRBJ2-2; D may be TRBD1 (6 bases). Germline CDR1 MGHRA, CDR2 YSYEKL. Trimming left V 3 bases short and J 1 base short, with 12 bases between. The CDR3 is made up of 16 amino acids. CDR3 coding DNA: TGCGCCAGCAGCCACCCGACAGGTGGGAACACCGGGGAGCTGTTTTTT. Its translation: CASSHPTGGNTGELFF.

In its sample, this clone was seen a few times. V is TRBV28 and J is TRBJ1-1; a weak D match, TRBD1 (6 bases). Deletions cut 5 bases from V and 1 base from J, with 14 bases between. Germline V gives CDR1 MDHEN, CDR2 SYDVKM. There are 15 residues in the CDR3. This chain's CDR3 is CASSQQGAGNTEAFF. In DNA, the CDR3 is TGTGCCAGCAGTCAACAGGGTGCGGGGAACACTGAAGCTTTCTTT.

V usage is TRBV7-9 and J usage is TRBJ2-7; D assignment may be TRBD1 or TRBD2 (5 bases each). The CDR3 runs to 13 residues. Germline values: CDR1 SEHNR, CDR2 FQNEAQ (reference sequence). The ends were cut back, 1 base at V and 6 bases at J, with 10 bases in the middle. The CDR3 loop reads CASSLESGTEQYF. DNA for the CDR3: TGTGCCAGCAGCTTAGAGTCCGGGACCGAGCAGTACTTC.

The gene calls are TRBV7-3 and TRBJ2-1; D ambiguous. The CDR3 runs 15 residues. The ends were cut back, 5 bases at V and 0 bases at J, with 11 bases in the middle. Germline lookup yields CDR1 SGHTA and CDR2 FQGTGA. This chain's CDR3 is CASSPPRSSYNEQFF. CDR3 DNA: TGTGCCAGCAGCCCCCCGCGTAGCTCCTACAATGAGCAGTTCTTC.

The gene calls are TRBV28 and TRBJ2-1, with a weak D call TRBD1 (6 bases). V shed 7 bases and J shed 2 bases, with 12 bases lying between them. This CDR3 contains 14 residues. Germline-derived CDR1 and CDR2 are MDHEN and SYDVKM. The CDR3 loop reads CASKQGSPYNEQFF. In DNA, the CDR3 is TGTGCCAGCAAGCAGGGGTCCCCCTACAATGAGCAGTTCTTC.

This chain links TRBV15 with TRBJ2-3; 9 nucleotides match TRBD2. This CDR3 comprises 15 residues. V lost 3 bases, J lost 1 base, and 2 bases stayed unmatched. Germline CDR1 reads LNHNV; CDR2 reads YYDKDF (reference sequence). CDR3 bases: TGTGCCACCAGCAGGCGACTAGCGGGCACAGATACGCAGTATTTT. It yields the protein CATSRRLAGTDTQYF.

The chain joins TRBV5-6 to TRBJ1-5; D call uncertain. The CDR3 extends over 14 amino acids. Trimming took off 3 bases at V and 0 bases at J, with 7 bases between the two ends. Germline lookup yields CDR1 SGHDT and CDR2 YYEEEE. Here the CDR3 DNA reads TGTGCCAGCAGCTACAGCGATAGCAATCAGCCCCAGCATTTT. This gives the protein CASSYSDSNQPQHF.

The rearrangement joins TRBV7-3 to TRBJ2-1, with 7 bases lining up with TRBD2. This CDR3 contains 13 residues. V trimming: 3 bases; J trimming: 8 bases; junction bases outside the gene matches: 4. Per germline, CDR1 SGHTA and CDR2 FQGTGA. This CDR3 is CASSLWEGDEQFF. In DNA form, the CDR3 reads TGTGCCAGCAGCTTGTGGGAGGGCGATGAGCAGTTCTTC.

The V gene is TRBV24-1, the J gene TRBJ1-2; D unresolved. There are 14 residues in the CDR3. The germline gives CDR1 KGHDR, CDR2 SFDVKD. V dropped 2 bases and J dropped 6 bases, with 12 bases sitting between them. Written as DNA, the CDR3 is TGTGCCACCAGTGATTCGAAGTGGGAGGATGGCTACACCTTC. Protein: CATSDSKWEDGYTF.

The chain carries TRBV7-9 and TRBJ1-4; the match to TRBD1 covers 7 bases. CDR3 length: 13 residues. The V and J ends lost 1 base and 7 bases, in that order; junction bases with no gene match: 0. Looked up from germline, CDR1 is SEHNR and CDR2 is FQNEAQ (reference sequence). The CDR3 DNA is TGTGCCAGCAGCTTAGGACAGGGTGAAAAACTGTTTTTT. Its translation is CASSLGQGEKLFF. The full variable domain, rest sourced from reference TRBV7-9 and TRBJ1-4, is DTGVSQNPRHKITKRGQNVTFRCDPISEHNRLYWYRQTLGQGPEFLTYFQNEAQLEKSRLLSDRFSAERPKGSFSTLEIQRTEQGDSAMYLCASSLGQGEKLFFGSGTQLSVL.

The chain employs TRBV5-1 and TRBJ2-5; 10 nucleotides align to TRBD2. Trimming removed 0 bases from V and 6 bases from J; junction bases left unmatched: 5. The length of the CDR3 is 15 residues. Germline CDR1 reads SGHRS; CDR2 reads YFSETQ. CDR3 in amino acids: CASSLGASGSKTQYF. The CDR3 region has the DNA TGCGCCAGCAGCTTGGGCGCTAGCGGGAGTAAGACCCAGTACTTC.

V usage is TRBV14 and J usage is TRBJ1-1; the D is unclear. The ends were cut back, 0 bases at V and 1 base at J, with 12 bases in the middle. Germline V gives CDR1 SGHDN, CDR2 FVKESK. The CDR3 has 16 amino acids. Here the CDR3 reads CASSQDFGVRNTEAFF. The CDR3 DNA reads as TGTGCCAGCAGCCAAGACTTCGGTGTGCGGAACACTGAAGCTTTCTTT.

The rearrangement links TRBV19 to TRBJ2-2; 8 nucleotides align to TRBD1. Germline V gives CDR1 LNHDA, CDR2 SQIVND (reference sequence). Germline trimming cut 5 bases from V and 4 bases from J; bases unmatched to any gene: 3. This CDR3 contains 14 residues. The CDR3 sequence is CASSPDRVTGELFF. The CDR3 DNA reads as TGTGCCAGTAGTCCGGACAGGGTCACCGGGGAGCTGTTTTTT. Variable domain in full (rest from reference TRBV19 and TRBJ2-2): DGGITQSPKYLFRKEGQNVTLSCEQNLNHDAMYWYRQDPGQGLRLIYYSQIVNDFQKGDIAEGYSVSREKKESFPLTVTSAQKNPTAFYLCASSPDRVTGELFFGEGSRLTVL.

J is TRBJ2-5 and V is TRBV29-1, with a weak D call TRBD1 (5 bases). V lost 4 bases and J lost 1, with 10 bases in between. The CDR3 length is 13 residues. Looked up from germline, CDR1 is SQVTM and CDR2 is ANQGSEA. The CDR3: CSVVTGAQETQYF. DNA of the CDR3: TGCAGCGTTGTCACAGGCGCCCAAGAGACCCAGTACTTC.

This chain uses TRBV4-1 with TRBJ1-4; D remains ambiguous. The V and J ends lost 1 base and 5 bases respectively, with 5 bases between them. Looked up from germline, CDR1 is MGHRA and CDR2 is YSYEKL. CDR3 length: 13 amino acids. CDR3 sequence reads: CASSQGQNEKLFF. The CDR3 DNA reads as TGCGCCAGCAGCCAAGGCCAGAATGAAAAACTGTTTTTT.